Below, 16 T cell receptor beta chains from the same sample are listed, as sequenced in a study of T-cell memory formation after mild COVID-19. TCRdb passed the 5' RACE reads through MiXCR, listing each CDR3 protein once. The sample has roughly 200,000 distinct CDR3 sequences, around 16% seen once. Source material: PBMCs or a T cell subset sorted from them (not recorded which). The receptors stem from an adult woman who had mild COVID-19 (a few samples of this study predate the infection). Cell type and time point are not known.

The sample holds a few counts of this clonotype. The genes are TRBV20-1 and TRBJ2-5; possible D gene TRBD2, 6 bases. Trimming took 1 base from V and 2 from J, leaving 17 bases between them. The CDR3 has 16 amino acids. Germline assignment: CDR1 DFQATT and CDR2 SNEGSKA (reference sequence). CDR3 in DNA: TGCAGTGCTAGAGGACATTTGTTAGCGGCGCAAGAGACCCAGTACTTC. This gives the protein CSARGHLLAAQETQYF.

The gene calls are TRBV11-3 and TRBJ2-1, with TRBD2 matching 15 bases. V lost 5 bases, J lost 10 bases, and 6 bases stayed unmatched. Germline V CDR1 and CDR2: SGHNT, YENEEA. This CDR3 comprises 15 residues. CDR3 coding DNA: TGTGCCAGCAGCCCGGGACTAGCGGGAGGATGGGAGCAGTTCTTC. The encoded protein is CASSPGLAGGWEQFF.

This clonotype was found a few times. J is TRBJ1-1 and V is TRBV14; D is possibly TRBD1 (5 bases). The V and J ends lost 1 base and 3 bases respectively, with 12 bases between them. Germline V gives CDR1 SGHDN, CDR2 FVKESK. This CDR3 is built from 15 residues. CDR3 residues: CASSQGFFRDTEAFF. The CDR3, as DNA: TGTGCCAGCAGCCAAGGGTTTTTCAGGGACACTGAAGCTTTCTTT.

In this sample, this clonotype turned up once. The chain carries TRBV11-2 and TRBJ2-3; 10 bases line up with TRBD2. The junction had 11 bases not matched to a gene; V was cut back by 7 bases and J by 7 bases. Germline lookup yields CDR1 SGHAT and CDR2 FQNNGV. The CDR3 consists of 15 residues. CDR3 sequence reads: CASTVRLAGANTQYF. In DNA, the CDR3 is TGTGCCAGCACCGTGCGGCTAGCGGGGGCGAATACGCAGTATTTT.

At least ten counts were recorded for this clonotype. The CDR3 loop reads CASSLGLAGGNEQFF. CDR3 DNA sequence: TGTGCCAGCAGCTTAGGACTAGCGGGGGGCAATGAGCAGTTCTTC. J is TRBJ2-1 and V is TRBV7-2; 13 bases agree with TRBD2. The CDR3 is made up of 15 amino acids. The ends lost 1 base at V and 6 bases at J; junction bases unmatched: 0. From germline, CDR1 is SGHTA and CDR2 FQGNSA. Based on the CDR3 plus reference TRBV7-2 and TRBJ2-1, the full variable domain is GAGVSQSPSNKVTEKGKDVELRCDPISGHTALYWYRQSLGQGLEFLIYFQGNSAPDKSGLPSDRFSAERTGGSVSTLTIQRTQQEDSAVYLCASSLGLAGGNEQFFGPGTRLTVL.

The chain recombines TRBV15 with TRBJ1-2, with TRBD1 matching 7 bases. Germline V gene lookup returns CDR1 LNHNV and CDR2 YYDKDF (reference sequence). The CDR3 is made up of 13 amino acids. Trimming cost V 4 bases and J 7 bases; bases outside gene matches: 6. CDR3 residues: CATSTEGQFGYTF. CDR3 nucleotide sequence: TGTGCCACCAGCACTGAGGGACAGTTTGGCTACACCTTC.

The V gene is TRBV20-1, the J gene TRBJ2-5, with D possibly being TRBD1 or TRBD2 (5 bases each). Trimming pared 5 bases from V and 1 base from J, leaving 11 bases between. Germline-derived CDR1 and CDR2 are DFQATT and SNEGSKA (reference sequence). The CDR3 is 13 amino acids. DNA of the CDR3: TGCAGTGCTCTACCCGGGACCCAAGAGACCCAGTACTTC. This sequence encodes CSALPGTQETQYF.

This sequence joins TRBV5-5 and TRBJ2-6, with D tentatively TRBD1 or TRBD2 (7 bases each). V was shortened by 0 bases and J by 0 bases, with 10 bases between the two germline ends. The CDR3 is 17 amino acids. CDR1 is SGHKS, CDR2 YYEKEE, per germline (reference sequence). In nucleotides, the CDR3 is TGTGCCAGCAGCTTGGCCAGGGGGGGCTCTGGGGCCAACGTCCTGACTTTC. This translates into CASSLARGGSGANVLTF.

This clonotype was found a few times. This CDR3 reads CASSRQGSTYEQYF. The CDR3 coding sequence is TGTGCCAGCAGCAGACAGGGGTCAACCTACGAGCAGTACTTC. The J gene is TRBJ2-7, the V gene TRBV27; 8 positions match TRBD1. This CDR3 has 14 residues. CDR1 and CDR2 from the germline V gene are MNHEY and SMNVEV (reference sequence). Trimming at V came to 6 bases and at J to 2 bases, leaving 6 bases not matched to a gene.

This clonotype has ten or more counts. The chain joins TRBV20-1 to TRBJ1-6; TRBD1 might be the D (5 bases). Germline CDR1 DFQATT, CDR2 SNEGSKA (reference sequence). The CDR3 loop spans 16 amino acids. V was clipped by 4 bases and J by 10 bases, with 23 bases between them. In DNA, the CDR3 is TGCAGTGCTAACCCCTCTCGAGGGGCGAGGGGATCACCCCTCCACTTT. Amino acids: CSANPSRGARGSPLHF.

This clonotype was recorded at least ten times. The chain recombines TRBV24-1 with TRBJ2-7; D may correspond to TRBD1 or TRBD2 (5 bases each). The V and J ends lost 5 bases and 1 base respectively, with 5 bases between them. The CDR3 spans 12 residues. Germline CDR1 is KGHDR and CDR2 is SFDVKD. CDR3 sequence: CATSGGSYEQYF. The CDR3 DNA is TGTGCCACCAGTGGGGGGTCCTACGAGCAGTACTTC.

This clonotype was counted between two and nine times. The chain is built from TRBV12-3 or TRBV12-4 and TRBJ2-7; D is unclear. This CDR3 is 12 amino acids long. V shed 7 bases and J shed 2 bases, with 9 bases lying between them. CDR3 loop: CASMKGPYEQYF. CDR3 bases: TGTGCCAGCATGAAGGGCCCCTACGAGCAGTACTTC.

This clonotype was picked up a small number of times. The V and J genes are TRBV29-1 and TRBJ2-1; TRBD1 matches at 10 bases. V lost 6 bases, J lost 2 bases, and 7 bases stayed unmatched. CDR1 is SQVTM and CDR2 is ANQGSEA in the germline V gene. The CDR3 consists of 15 residues. CDR3 sequence reads: CSVDWDRGAYNEQFF. DNA for the CDR3: TGCAGCGTAGATTGGGACAGGGGAGCCTACAATGAGCAGTTCTTC.

The chain has TRBV10-3 and TRBJ1-5, with D unresolved. This CDR3 contains 13 residues. The V and J ends lost 3 bases and 2 bases respectively, with 5 bases between them. CDR1 and CDR2 from the germline V gene are ENHRY and SYGVKD. The CDR3, as DNA: TGTGCCATCAGTGAATCAGGCAATCAGCCCCAGCATTTT. Translation: CAISESGNQPQHF.

This clonotype was seen many times. The chain has TRBV2 and TRBJ2-3; 14 nucleotides align to TRBD2. Germline V gives CDR1 SNHLY, CDR2 FYNNEI. J lost 6 bases, V lost 5 bases, and 7 bases had no gene match. This CDR3 has 16 residues. The CDR3 DNA sequence: TGTGCCAGCAGTACCGGGACTAGCGGGGGATCGGATACGCAGTATTTT. This gives the protein CASSTGTSGGSDTQYF.

This clonotype occurred a few times. This rearrangement joins TRBV11-2 to TRBJ1-2, with D unresolved. V lost 6 bases, J lost 2 bases, and 10 bases lay in between. The germline V gene has CDR1 SGHAT and CDR2 FQNNGV. The CDR3 spans 13 residues. CDR3 coding DNA: TGTGCCAGCAGTTTTGATTCCAACTATGGCTACACCTTC. Translated, it gives CASSFDSNYGYTF.